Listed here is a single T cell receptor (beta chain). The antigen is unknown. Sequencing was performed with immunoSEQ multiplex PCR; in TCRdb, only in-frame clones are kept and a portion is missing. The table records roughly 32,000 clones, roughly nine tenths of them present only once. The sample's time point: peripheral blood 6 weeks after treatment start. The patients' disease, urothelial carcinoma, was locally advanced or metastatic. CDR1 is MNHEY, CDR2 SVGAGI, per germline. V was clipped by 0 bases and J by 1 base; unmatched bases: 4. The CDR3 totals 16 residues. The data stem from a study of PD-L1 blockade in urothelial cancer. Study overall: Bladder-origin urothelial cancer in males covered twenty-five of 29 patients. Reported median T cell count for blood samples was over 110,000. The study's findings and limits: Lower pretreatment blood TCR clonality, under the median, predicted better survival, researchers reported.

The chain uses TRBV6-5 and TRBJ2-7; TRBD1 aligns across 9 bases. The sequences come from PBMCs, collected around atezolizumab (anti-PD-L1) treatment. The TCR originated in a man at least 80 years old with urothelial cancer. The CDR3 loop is CASSYSRDRASYEQYF. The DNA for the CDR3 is TGTGCCAGCAGTTACTCTCGGGACAGGGCTTCCTACGAGCAGTACTTC.